These T cell receptor beta chains were read from a single sample in a study of neurological immune-mediated disorders. TCRdb reprocessed the 5' RACE reads with MiXCR, giving one entry per CDR3 protein. The sample gives approximately 90,000 distinct CDR3 sequences, 3.5% of which show up once; about 6% is in the top ten. The sequenced material came from PBMCs. These receptors were obtained from a woman under 30 with multiple sclerosis. CDR3s include the opening cysteine and the closing phenylalanine or tryptophan. A D gene is named only where the DNA matches it firmly. Part of the rows lack a size; the others show once, few, many or a class for expanded clones.

V gene,J gene,D gene,clone size,CDR3 protein,CDR3 DNA
TRBV28,TRBJ2-1,TRBD2,many,CASTASGTGSYNEQFF,TGTGCCAGCACCGCTAGCGGGACGGGCTCCTACAATGAGCAGTTCTTC
TRBV7-6,TRBJ2-7,.,many,CASSLGVGGSYEQYF,TGTGCCAGCAGCTTAGGGGTCGGGGGCTCCTACGAGCAGTACTTC
TRBV5-5,TRBJ2-1,.,many,CASSFGGTGFYNEQFF,TGTGCCAGCAGCTTTGGGGGGACGGGATTTTACAATGAGCAGTTCTTC
TRBV27,TRBJ2-1,.,many,CASSFGNHNNEQFF,TGTGCCAGCAGTTTCGGCAACCACAACAATGAGCAGTTCTTC
TRBV19,TRBJ2-1,.,few,CASSDRSLSYNEQFF,TGTGCCAGTAGTGACAGGAGCCTCTCCTACAATGAGCAGTTCTTC
TRBV28,TRBJ1-1,.,many,CASILGGNTEAFF,TGTGCCAGCATCCTAGGGGGGAACACTGAAGCTTTCTTT
TRBV5-1,TRBJ2-1,.,many,CASSLVGGKNYNEQFF,TGCGCCAGCAGCTTGGTGGGCGGAAAAAATTACAATGAGCAGTTCTTC
TRBV12-3/TRBV12-4,TRBJ2-7,.,many,CASMGEYEQYF,TGTGCCAGCATGGGGGAGTACGAGCAGTACTTC
TRBV20-1,TRBJ2-5,TRBD2,many,CSANLGGLAGLKETQYF,TGCAGTGCTAACCTAGGAGGGCTAGCGGGATTGAAAGAGACCCAGTACTTC
TRBV12-3/TRBV12-4,TRBJ2-2,TRBD2,many,CASSGLAVTGELFF,TGTGCCAGCAGTGGACTAGCGGTCACCGGGGAGCTGTTTTTT
TRBV5-1,TRBJ2-5,TRBD1,many,CASSAQGQETQYF,TGCGCCAGCAGCGCACAGGGGCAGGAGACCCAGTACTTC
TRBV6-2/TRBV6-3,TRBJ1-5,.,.,CASSKLKRNQPQHF,TGTGCCAGCAGTAAACTCAAGCGCAATCAGCCCCAGCATTTT
TRBV29-1,TRBJ2-7,.,.,CSVAISRAALEQYF,TGCAGCGTTGCTATAAGTCGGGCGGCACTCGAGCAGTACTTC
TRBV30,TRBJ1-2,.,many,CAWSVIDLNYGYTF,TGTGCCTGGAGTGTAATCGACCTAAACTATGGCTACACCTTC
TRBV7-2,TRBJ2-2,TRBD2,many,CASSLVGGRTTGELFF,TGTGCCAGCAGCTTAGTTGGCGGGAGGACCACCGGGGAGCTGTTTTTT
TRBV6-5,TRBJ2-3,TRBD2,many,CASSYSQREMGDTQYF,TGTGCCAGCAGTTACTCGCAGCGGGAAATGGGAGATACGCAGTATTTT
TRBV30,TRBJ2-5,.,many,CAWSDPPRQPQETQYF,TGTGCCTGGAGTGATCCCCCCCGGCAGCCACAAGAGACCCAGTACTTC
TRBV7-8,TRBJ1-4,.,.,CASSFTVSNEKLFF,TGTGCCAGCAGCTTCACAGTATCCAATGAAAAACTGTTTTTT
TRBV19,TRBJ1-1,.,many,CASSQQDREAFF,TGTGCCAGTAGCCAGCAGGACAGAGAAGCTTTCTTT
TRBV5-6,TRBJ1-2,.,many,CASSLVGAEGYTF,TGTGCCAGCAGCTTGGTGGGGGCGGAAGGCTACACCTTC
TRBV27,TRBJ1-3,.,many,CASSPDTYGNTIYF,TGTGCCAGCAGTCCCGACACGTACGGAAACACCATATATTTT
TRBV5-1,TRBJ2-7,TRBD1,many,CASSLEPGQGNYEQYF,TGCGCCAGCAGCTTAGAACCGGGACAGGGTAACTACGAGCAGTACTTC
TRBV20-1,TRBJ2-7,TRBD1,many,CSAVQTGVHEQYF,TGCAGTGCTGTACAGACAGGGGTCCACGAGCAGTACTTC
TRBV29-1,TRBJ2-2,.,many,CSVGTTANTGELFF,TGCAGCGTTGGCACAACCGCGAACACCGGGGAGCTGTTTTTT
TRBV6-2/TRBV6-3,TRBJ1-5,.,many,CASSYDPHNQPQHF,TGTGCCAGCAGTTACGATCCCCACAATCAGCCCCAGCATTTT
TRBV14,TRBJ1-3,.,many,CASSQDRGSLSGNTIYF,TGTGCCAGCAGCCAAGATCGAGGGAGCCTCTCTGGAAACACCATATATTTT
TRBV10-3,TRBJ2-1,TRBD1,few,CAISDLGQGSYNEQFF,TGTGCCATCAGTGATCTCGGACAGGGGTCCTACAATGAGCAGTTCTTC
TRBV7-3,TRBJ2-4,TRBD2,many,CASSLSGPLADIQYF,TGTGCCAGCAGCTTGTCGGGACCACTAGCGGACATTCAGTACTTC
TRBV10-3,TRBJ1-1,TRBD1,many,CAISPGQVAGEAFF,TGTGCCATCAGCCCTGGACAGGTGGCGGGCGAAGCTTTCTTT
TRBV27,TRBJ2-2,TRBD2,few,CASTRLGRGAWELFF,TGTGCCAGCACCCGACTCGGGAGGGGGGCCTGGGAGCTGTTTTTT
TRBV29-1,TRBJ2-2,.,many,CSVVLIGELFF,TGCAGCGTTGTTTTGATCGGGGAGCTGTTTTTT
TRBV20-1,TRBJ1-1,.,many,CSATRQMNTEAFF,TGCAGTGCCACTCGACAGATGAACACTGAAGCTTTCTTT
TRBV6-5,TRBJ2-3,TRBD1,many,CASKDQGEHTQYF,TGTGCCAGCAAAGACCAGGGGGAACATACGCAGTATTTT
TRBV5-1,TRBJ2-7,.,many,CASSFSPQDYEQYF,TGCGCCAGCAGCTTCTCTCCGCAGGACTACGAGCAGTACTTC
TRBV10-3,TRBJ1-5,.,many,CAISGTVSNQPQHF,TGTGCCATCAGTGGTACGGTAAGCAATCAGCCCCAGCATTTT
TRBV7-9,TRBJ2-1,TRBD2,many,CASSFSNGLAGGPSSYNEQFF,TGTGCCAGCAGCTTCTCTAACGGACTAGCGGGAGGGCCGAGCTCCTACAATGAGCAGTTCTTC
TRBV5-1,TRBJ2-5,.,many,CASSSGQETQYF,TGCGCCAGCAGCTCGGGACAAGAGACCCAGTACTTC
TRBV9,TRBJ2-7,.,many,CASSGGGGTGTYEQYF,TGTGCCAGCAGCGGTGGGGGAGGGACAGGCACCTACGAGCAGTACTTC
TRBV20-1,TRBJ2-5,.,many,CSARDPRSNQETQYF,TGCAGTGCTAGAGATCCCCGGAGCAACCAAGAGACCCAGTACTTC
TRBV7-7,TRBJ2-5,TRBD2,few,CASSSLAEETQYF,TGTGCTAGCAGCTCGCTAGCGGAAGAGACCCAGTACTTC